This T cell receptor beta chain was captured in a study of cytomegalovirus exposure and HLA in healthy donors. A few counts support this clone. In the PCR, 60 Vbeta and 13 Jbeta primers were used. Sequencing used immunoSEQ multiplex PCR; TCRdb keeps in-frame clones, though not all of them. The sample holds 200,000 to 250,000 clones; almost 85% are singletons and the top ten take approximately 0.5%. CDR3 size: 14 residues. V was pared by 6 bases and J by 1 base, with 9 bases between. In germline, CDR1 is MNHNY, CDR2 SVGAGI (reference sequence). This clonotype was obtained from a woman aged 40 to 50 in good health and CMV-seronegative. Specimen: PBMCs. V gene TRBV6-6 combines with J gene TRBJ2-2; a weak D match, TRBD1 (6 bases). Written as DNA, the CDR3 is TGTGCCAGCAGGCTGACAGGGAACACCGGGGAGCTGTTTTTT. Protein: CASRLTGNTGELFF.